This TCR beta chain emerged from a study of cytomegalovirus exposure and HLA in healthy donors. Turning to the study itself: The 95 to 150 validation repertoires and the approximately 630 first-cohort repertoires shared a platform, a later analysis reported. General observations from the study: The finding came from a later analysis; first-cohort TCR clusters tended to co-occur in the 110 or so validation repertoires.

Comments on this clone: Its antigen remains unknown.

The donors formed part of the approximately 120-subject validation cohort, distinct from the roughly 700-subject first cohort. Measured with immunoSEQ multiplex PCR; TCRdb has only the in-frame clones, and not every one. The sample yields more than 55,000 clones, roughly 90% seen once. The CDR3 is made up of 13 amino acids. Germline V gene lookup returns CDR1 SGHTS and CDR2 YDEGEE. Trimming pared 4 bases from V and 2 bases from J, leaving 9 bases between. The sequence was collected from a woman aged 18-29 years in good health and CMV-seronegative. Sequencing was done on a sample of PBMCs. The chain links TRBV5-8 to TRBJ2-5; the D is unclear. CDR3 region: CASSRRLQETQYF. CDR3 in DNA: TGTGCCAGCAGCCGCAGGCTTCAAGAGACCCAGTACTTC.